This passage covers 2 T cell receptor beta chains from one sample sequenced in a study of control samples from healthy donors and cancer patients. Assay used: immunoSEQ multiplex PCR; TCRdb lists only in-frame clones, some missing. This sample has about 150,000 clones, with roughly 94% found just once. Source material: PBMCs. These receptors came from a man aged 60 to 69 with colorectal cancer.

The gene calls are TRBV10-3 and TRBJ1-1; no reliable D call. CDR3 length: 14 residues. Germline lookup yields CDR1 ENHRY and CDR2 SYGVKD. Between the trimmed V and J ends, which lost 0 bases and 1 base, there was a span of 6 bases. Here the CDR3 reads CAISESPGNTEAFF. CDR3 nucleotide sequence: TGTGCCATCAGTGAGTCGCCCGGGAACACTGAAGCTTTCTTT.

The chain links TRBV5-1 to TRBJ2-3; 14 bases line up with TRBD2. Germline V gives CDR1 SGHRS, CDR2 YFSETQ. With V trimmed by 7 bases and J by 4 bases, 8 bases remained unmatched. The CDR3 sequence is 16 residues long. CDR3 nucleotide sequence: TGCGCCAGCGGACAACGACTAGCGGGAGGGTCAGATACGCAGTATTTT. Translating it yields CASGQRLAGGSDTQYF.